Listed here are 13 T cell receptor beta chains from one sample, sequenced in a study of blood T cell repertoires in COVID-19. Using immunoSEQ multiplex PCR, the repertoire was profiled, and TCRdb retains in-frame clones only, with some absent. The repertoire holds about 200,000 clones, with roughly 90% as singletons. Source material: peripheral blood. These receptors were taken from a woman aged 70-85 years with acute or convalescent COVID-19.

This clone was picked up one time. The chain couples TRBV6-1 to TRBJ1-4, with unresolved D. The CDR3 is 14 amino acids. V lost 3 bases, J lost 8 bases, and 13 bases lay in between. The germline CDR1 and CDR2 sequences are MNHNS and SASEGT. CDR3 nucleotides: TGTGCCAGCAGTGATTCGGTGGTGGTCGAAAAACTGTTTTTT. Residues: CASSDSVVVEKLFF.

The CDR3 is CATEALPDNSPLHF. CDR3 bases: TGCGCCACCGAGGCCCTACCTGATAATTCACCCCTCCACTTT. This rearrangement joins TRBV10-2 to TRBJ1-6, with D unclear. The CDR3 contains 14 residues. CDR1 and CDR2 from the germline V gene are WSHSY and SAAADI. The V and J ends lost 10 bases and 5 bases respectively, with 15 bases between them.

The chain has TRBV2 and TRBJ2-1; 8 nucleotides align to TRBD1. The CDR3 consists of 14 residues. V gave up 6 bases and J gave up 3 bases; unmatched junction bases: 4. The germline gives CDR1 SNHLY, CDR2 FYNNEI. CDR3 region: CASSPGTGYNEQFF. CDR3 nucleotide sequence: TGTGCCAGCAGCCCTGGGACAGGCTACAATGAGCAGTTCTTC.

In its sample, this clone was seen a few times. The CDR3 nucleotides read TGCGCCAGCAGCTTTAACAGTGCCTATGGCTACACCTTC. Encoded protein: CASSFNSAYGYTF. The chain has TRBV5-1 and TRBJ1-2; D ambiguous. This CDR3 comprises 13 residues. Between the trimmed V and J ends, which lost 2 bases and 4 bases, there was a span of 9 bases. From germline, CDR1 is SGHRS and CDR2 YFSETQ.

This chain's CDR3 is CASSPGASGFNEQFF. The CDR3 DNA reads as TGTGCCAGCAGCCCCGGGGCTAGCGGGTTTAATGAGCAGTTCTTC. The chain combines TRBV11-3 with TRBJ2-1, with 8 bases that match TRBD2. V gave up 5 bases and J gave up 7 bases; unmatched junction bases: 10. Germline CDR1 is SGHNT and CDR2 is YENEEA. The CDR3 sequence is 15 residues long.

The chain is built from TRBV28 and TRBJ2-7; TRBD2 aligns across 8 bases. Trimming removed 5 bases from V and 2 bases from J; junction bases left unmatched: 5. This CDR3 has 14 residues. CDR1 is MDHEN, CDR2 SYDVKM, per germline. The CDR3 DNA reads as TGTGCCAGCAGTGGCACCGGGGGGGCCTACGAGCAGTACTTC. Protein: CASSGTGGAYEQYF.

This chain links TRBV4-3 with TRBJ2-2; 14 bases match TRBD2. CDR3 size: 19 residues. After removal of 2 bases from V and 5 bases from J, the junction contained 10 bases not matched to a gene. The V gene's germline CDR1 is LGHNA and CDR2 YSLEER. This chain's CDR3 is CASSQMGLAGVGETGELFF. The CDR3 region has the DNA TGCGCCAGCAGCCAAATGGGACTAGCGGGGGTGGGAGAAACCGGGGAGCTGTTTTTT.

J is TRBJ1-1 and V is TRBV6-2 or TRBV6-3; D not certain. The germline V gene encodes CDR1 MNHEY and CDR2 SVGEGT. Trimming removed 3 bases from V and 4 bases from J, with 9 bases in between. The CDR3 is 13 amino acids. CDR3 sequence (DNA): TGTGCCAGCAGTTATAACAGTCCCACTGAAGCTTTCTTT. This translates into CASSYNSPTEAFF.

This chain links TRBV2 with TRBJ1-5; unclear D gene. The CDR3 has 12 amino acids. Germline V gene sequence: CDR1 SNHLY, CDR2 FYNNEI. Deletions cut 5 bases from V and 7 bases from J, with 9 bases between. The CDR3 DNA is TGTGCCAGCAGTTTCCTGCAGCAGCCCCAGCATTTT. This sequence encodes CASSFLQQPQHF.

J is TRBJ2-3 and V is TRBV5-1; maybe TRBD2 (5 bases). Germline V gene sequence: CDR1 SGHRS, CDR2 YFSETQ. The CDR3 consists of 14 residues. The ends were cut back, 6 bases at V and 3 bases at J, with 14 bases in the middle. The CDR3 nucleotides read TGCGCCAGCACCCGGGAACTGGGGACAGATACGCAGTATTTT. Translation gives CASTRELGTDTQYF.

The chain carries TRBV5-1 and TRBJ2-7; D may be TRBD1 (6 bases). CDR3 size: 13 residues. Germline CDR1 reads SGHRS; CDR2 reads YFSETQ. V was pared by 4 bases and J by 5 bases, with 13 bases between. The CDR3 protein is CASSRQVPHEQYF. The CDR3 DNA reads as TGCGCCAGCAGCAGACAGGTACCCCACGAGCAGTACTTC.

CDR3 in amino acids: CASSPVEGFGNTIYF. CDR3 coding DNA: TGTGCCAGCAGCCCGGTGGAGGGGTTTGGAAACACCATATATTTT. This chain uses TRBV11-3 with TRBJ1-3; perhaps TRBD1 as D (5 bases). The CDR3 sequence is 15 residues long. Germline assignment: CDR1 SGHNT and CDR2 YENEEA. The germline V and J ends were trimmed by 5 bases and 3 bases, with 14 bases remaining between them. Full variable domain (remainder filled in from reference TRBV11-3 and TRBJ1-3): EAGVVQSPRYKIIEKKQPVAFWCNPISGHNTLYWYLQNLGQGPELLIRYENEEAVDDSQLPKDRFSAERLKGVDSTLKIQPAELGDSAVYLCASSPVEGFGNTIYFGEGSWLTVV.

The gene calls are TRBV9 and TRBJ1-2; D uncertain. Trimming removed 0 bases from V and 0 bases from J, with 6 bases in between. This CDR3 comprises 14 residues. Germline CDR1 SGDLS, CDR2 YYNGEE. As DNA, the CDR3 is TGTGCCAGCAGCGTAGCACAGACTAACTATGGCTACACCTTC. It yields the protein CASSVAQTNYGYTF.